The 17 T cell receptor beta chains below come from one sample, sequenced in a study of blood T cell repertoires in COVID-19 (dated by TCRdb to 2019 to 2021). Receptor libraries were prepared by the immunoSEQ multiplex PCR assay. TCRdb provides this immuneACCESS table in a form limited to in-frame rearrangements. Some clones are lacking; in checked studies, under half of them reflect an unresolved V gene, and why the rest are absent is not known. The sample table shows approximately 83,000 clones, and about four fifths are seen once. Around 10% of the sample comes from the top ten. The sequenced sample was peripheral blood. The receptors were gathered from an elderly woman with acute or convalescent COVID-19.

This chain uses TRBV5-1 with TRBJ1-4; weak D call: TRBD1 (5 bases). CDR1 and CDR2 from the germline V gene are SGHRS and YFSETQ. The CDR3 loop spans 15 amino acids. Between the trimmed V and J ends, which lost 4 bases and 6 bases, there was a span of 16 bases. In nucleotides, the CDR3 is TGCGCCAGCAGCCCGGGACGGGCGGGGGATGAAAAACTGTTTTTT. Translated, it gives CASSPGRAGDEKLFF. Based on the CDR3 plus reference TRBV5-1 and TRBJ1-4, the full variable domain is KAGVTQTPRYLIKTRGQQVTLSCSPISGHRSVSWYQQTPGQGLQFLFEYFSETQRNKGNFPGRFSGRQFSNSRSEMNVSTLELGDSALYLCASSPGRAGDEKLFFGSGTQLSVL.

This rearrangement joins TRBV7-9 to TRBJ2-6; the D is unclear. The CDR3 extends over 17 amino acids. Trimming left V 2 bases short and J 0 bases short, with 11 bases between. Germline CDR1 is SEHNR and CDR2 is FQNEAQ (reference sequence). CDR3 DNA sequence: TGTGCCAGCAGCTTATCGGTCGGAGACTCTGGGGCCAACGTCCTGACTTTC. Translating gives CASSLSVGDSGANVLTF.

The CDR3 sequence is CASSLGRRLNEKLFF. The CDR3 DNA sequence: TGTGCCAGCAGCTTAGGCAGGCGCCTTAATGAAAAACTGTTTTTT. The V call is TRBV5-6, the J call TRBJ1-4; D remains ambiguous. The CDR3 totals 15 residues. In germline, CDR1 is SGHDT, CDR2 YYEEEE. V was clipped by 2 bases and J by 4 bases, with 12 bases between them.

The gene calls are TRBV11-2 and TRBJ2-7; a possible D gene is TRBD1 (6 bases). This CDR3 region has 12 residues. V shed 3 bases and J shed 5 bases, with 8 bases lying between them. CDR1 and CDR2 from the germline V gene are SGHAT and FQNNGV. CDR3 bases: TGTGCCAGCAGCTTTAACAGGGACGAGCAGTACTTC. Its protein is CASSFNRDEQYF.

This sequence joins TRBV5-6 and TRBJ1-1; 7 bases match TRBD1. Germline trimming cut 4 bases from V and 3 bases from J; bases unmatched to any gene: 6. CDR1 SGHDT and CDR2 YYEEEE come from the germline V gene. The CDR3 totals 14 residues. The CDR3 bases are TGTGCCAGCAGCCTTCCCGGGACAGACACTGAAGCTTTCTTT. Amino acid sequence: CASSLPGTDTEAFF.

The chain links TRBV19 to TRBJ1-2; maybe TRBD1 (6 bases). Germline V gene lookup returns CDR1 LNHDA and CDR2 SQIVND (reference sequence). Trimming took 3 bases from V and 8 from J, leaving 16 bases between them. The CDR3 runs 14 residues. The CDR3 region has the DNA TGTGCCAGTAGTATCGGGGGGGCGAGAGACGGCTACACCTTC. This encodes CASSIGGARDGYTF.

The chain employs TRBV7-9 and TRBJ2-5; weak D call: TRBD2 (5 bases). The CDR3 spans 13 residues. V was trimmed by 3 bases and J by 5 bases, leaving 10 bases between them. The V gene's germline CDR1 is SEHNR and CDR2 FQNEAQ (reference sequence). CDR3 bases: TGTGCCAGCAGCTTGGTCGGGATGGAGACCCAGTACTTC. This codes for CASSLVGMETQYF.

V gene TRBV18 combines with J gene TRBJ1-2, with 8 bases fitting TRBD1. The CDR3 has 15 residues. Germline CDR1 reads KGHSH; CDR2 reads LQKENI. J lost 0 bases, V lost 3 bases, and 3 bases had no gene match. CDR3 in amino acids: CASSPTGVSNYGYTF. The CDR3, as DNA: TGTGCCAGCTCACCGACAGGGGTTTCTAACTATGGCTACACCTTC.

The V and J genes are TRBV11-2 and TRBJ1-3, with a weak D call TRBD1 (5 bases). The CDR3 is 15 residues long. V lost 5 bases to trimming and J lost 0 bases, with 11 bases between them. Germline CDR1 reads SGHAT; CDR2 reads FQNNGV. The CDR3 DNA sequence: TGTGCCAGCAGCGGAAGGACATACTCTGGAAACACCATATATTTT. Its translation: CASSGRTYSGNTIYF.

The chain combines TRBV19 with TRBJ1-6, with 11 bases that match TRBD1. This CDR3 spans 16 amino acids. The V gene's germline CDR1 is LNHDA and CDR2 SQIVND (reference sequence). With 6 bases clipped from V and 9 bases from J, the junction kept 10 bases outside the gene matches. For the CDR3, the DNA is TGTGCCAGTAGGCCTGGACAGGGGGCGCGGAGTTCACCCCTCCACTTT. Amino acid sequence: CASRPGQGARSSPLHF.

This sequence joins TRBV4-2 and TRBJ1-2; D is undetermined. Trimming stripped 0 bases from V and 3 bases from J, with 11 bases between. Germline values: CDR1 LGHNA, CDR2 YNFKEQ. The CDR3 is made up of 15 amino acids. CDR3 in amino acids: CASSQDTGRDYGYTF. The CDR3 region has the DNA TGTGCCAGCAGCCAAGACACCGGGCGGGACTATGGCTACACCTTC.

This clone was recorded a few times. The chain has TRBV18 and TRBJ2-5, with a tentative D call TRBD2 (7 bases). With 0 bases removed from V and 7 bases from J, the gap between germline ends came to 18 bases. Germline values: CDR1 KGHSH, CDR2 LQKENI. This CDR3 has 16 residues. The CDR3 DNA follows: TGTGCCAGCTCACCACCGGGAGGGGGTGCGAGATCGACCCAGTACTTC. This sequence encodes CASSPPGGGARSTQYF.

This chain links TRBV6-2 or TRBV6-3 with TRBJ2-7, with D possibly being TRBD2 (6 bases). Trimming cost V 6 bases and J 0 bases, with 15 bases left between them. The CDR3 has 15 residues. Germline V gene sequence: CDR1 MNHEY, CDR2 SVGEGT. The CDR3 sequence is CASSNLARGSYEQYF. Here the CDR3 DNA reads TGTGCCAGCAGCAATCTAGCGAGGGGCTCCTACGAGCAGTACTTC.

This clone has a single count. The genes are TRBV9 and TRBJ2-7, with unresolved D. The CDR3 sequence is 13 residues long. In germline, CDR1 is SGDLS, CDR2 YYNGEE. The V end lost 0 bases, the J end lost 2 bases, and 6 bases lay between the germline ends. The DNA for the CDR3 is TGTGCCAGCAGCGTAGGTCCCGCCTACGAGCAGTACTTC. Protein product: CASSVGPAYEQYF.

The rearrangement joins TRBV6-6 to TRBJ1-1, with TRBD1 matching 7 bases. The junction had 2 bases not matched to a gene; V was cut back by 5 bases and J by 5 bases. Germline CDR1 is MNHNY and CDR2 is SVGAGI (reference sequence). CDR3 size: 12 residues. The CDR3, as DNA: TGTGCCAGCAGTCTCAGGGGGACTGAAGCTTTCTTT. Its translation is CASSLRGTEAFF.

The V and J genes are TRBV18 and TRBJ2-1; tentatively, D is TRBD1 (5 bases). The CDR3 contains 14 residues. The germline gives CDR1 KGHSH, CDR2 LQKENI. V was shortened by 5 bases and J by 6 bases, with 14 bases between the two germline ends. CDR3 nucleotide sequence: TGTGCCAGCTCAACGACAGTGCAGGGCAATGAGCAGTTCTTC. Its protein is CASSTTVQGNEQFF.

V and J are TRBV6-5 and TRBJ2-7, with 7 nucleotides matching TRBD1. The CDR3 sequence is 13 residues long. V shed 6 bases, J shed 2 bases, and the junction held 4 bases outside the gene matches. The germline gives CDR1 MNHEY, CDR2 SVGAGI. The CDR3 region is CASRRTGPYEQYF. DNA of the CDR3: TGTGCCAGCAGGAGGACAGGACCCTACGAGCAGTACTTC.